The rows below give T cell receptor beta chains drawn from one sample of a study of cytomegalovirus exposure and HLA in healthy donors. The method was immunoSEQ multiplex PCR; TCRdb's version includes in-frame clones alone and lacks a portion of them. The sample gives about 270,000 clones, around 66% of which show up once; 2% to 2.5% is in the top ten. What was sequenced was PBMCs. Receptors were obtained from a female donor in good health and CMV-seronegative. Each CDR3 is given with its conserved first and last residue. A D gene is named only where the DNA matches it firmly.

CDR3 protein,J gene,D gene,V gene
CASSPMGLAGVGEQFF,TRBJ2-1,TRBD2,TRBV7-8
CASNARGLLIGELFF,TRBJ2-2,.,TRBV28
CASSLILDGSGELFF,TRBJ2-2,.,TRBV27
CASSLEYGGNTGELFF,TRBJ2-2,.,TRBV5-1
CASSLEAGPYEQYF,TRBJ2-7,TRBD2,TRBV11-3
CASSFNSSNQPQHF,TRBJ1-5,.,TRBV7-8
CASRVPHAGTGAGQYF,TRBJ2-7,TRBD1,TRBV28
CASSTISSYEQYF,TRBJ2-7,.,TRBV7-9
CASSEWTEAFF,TRBJ1-1,.,TRBV6-1
CASRVTYQRSDTQYF,TRBJ2-3,.,TRBV19
CASSVFGGRLKGNQPQHF,TRBJ1-5,.,TRBV2
CASSLIARGYEQYF,TRBJ2-7,.,TRBV27
CASSGRGGPFYEQFF,TRBJ2-1,TRBD2,TRBV19
CASSDPLGGEVEQYF,TRBJ2-7,.,TRBV25-1
CASSLPLVSEQYF,TRBJ2-7,.,TRBV5-4
CASSEEPSPYEQYF,TRBJ2-7,.,TRBV10-1
CASTRDRVENNSPLHF,TRBJ1-6,TRBD1,TRBV5-1
CASSPRAIAGGWTYNEQFF,TRBJ2-1,TRBD2,TRBV5-1
CASSVQTGMGGYTF,TRBJ1-2,.,TRBV9
CASSISRHLDFYNEQFF,TRBJ2-1,.,TRBV28
CASSTTGYETQYF,TRBJ2-5,.,TRBV19
CASSEEGKPYNEQFF,TRBJ2-1,.,TRBV2
CASSAPLAGGVGDTQYF,TRBJ2-3,TRBD2,TRBV9
CATSAVGYEQYF,TRBJ2-7,.,TRBV15
CASSLGSRGLYNEQFF,TRBJ2-1,TRBD1,TRBV5-1
CASSGRRANTGELFF,TRBJ2-2,.,TRBV4-1
CASSDRHYGYTF,TRBJ1-2,.,TRBV28
CASQLAGSYNEQFF,TRBJ2-1,TRBD2,TRBV2
CASSLDRFPPSTKYEQYF,TRBJ2-7,.,TRBV5-1
CASSISVAGLAQPQHF,TRBJ1-5,.,TRBV19
CASSLIQGAGGPETQYF,TRBJ2-5,TRBD2,TRBV27
CASRSPRDRGFGYTF,TRBJ1-2,.,TRBV12-2
CASSSGVRQEQYF,TRBJ2-7,.,TRBV27
CASSLGESDEQFF,TRBJ2-1,.,TRBV27
CASSQEGRGWNGYTF,TRBJ1-2,.,TRBV14
CASSLTGDYGYTF,TRBJ1-2,TRBD1,TRBV7-9
CASSEVQGPNTEAFF,TRBJ1-1,.,TRBV6-1
CASSLAGTNNEQFF,TRBJ2-1,.,TRBV5-1
CASSRGRGDTQYF,TRBJ2-3,.,TRBV6-4
CASSQGTHNYEQYF,TRBJ2-7,.,TRBV14
CASSERGKVETQYF,TRBJ2-5,.,TRBV10-1